The rows below give T cell receptor beta chains drawn from one sample of a study of shared T cell receptors in the human thymus. TCRdb keeps only in-frame clones here, not all; method: immunoSEQ multiplex PCR. Among more than 550,000 clones listed, 87% were seen once. The same sample was also studied in work on human thymus T cells.

The sequencing input was thymocytes. These receptor sequences come from a boy under two years old with a congenital heart defect. CDR3s include the opening cysteine and the closing phenylalanine or tryptophan. D genes are given only for firm matches.

>TRBJ2-6|TRBD2|TRBV29-1
CSVRTSGRSGANVLTF
>TRBJ2-3|TRBD2|TRBV5-4
CASSLISGYDTDTQYF
>TRBJ2-7|-|TRBV5-4
CASSLGSGAYEQYF
>TRBJ2-2|TRBD1|TRBV27
CASSPASDRGRTGELFF
>TRBJ2-2|TRBD1|TRBV28
CASSLWTGIDTGELFF
>TRBJ2-1|-|TRBV5-1
CASSIGLAGPSYNEQFF
>TRBJ2-7|-|TRBV27
CASGGKGPTYEQYF
>TRBJ2-7|-|TRBV6-1
CASCGTLSSYEQYF
>TRBJ1-2|-|TRBV5-8
CASSLTDPNYGYTF
>TRBJ2-3|TRBD2|TRBV11-2
CASSLGLAGVSDTQYF
>TRBJ1-5|-|TRBV4-3
CASSQDFDSIHNQPQHF
>TRBJ1-2|-|TRBV6-1
CASKGVPFYGYTF
>TRBJ1-4|-|TRBV27
CASSRSQGKRKLFF
>TRBJ1-2|-|TRBV5-1
CASSYGQTSNYGYTF
>TRBJ1-1|-|TRBV19
CASKNISGNTEAFF
>TRBJ2-1|-|TRBV25-1
CASSESGANYNEQFF
>TRBJ1-1|-|TRBV6-6
CASSYSDVSRNTFF
>TRBJ2-2|TRBD2|TRBV19
CASSIPTSGRASRDTGELFF
>TRBJ1-1|TRBD1|TRBV30
CACGQGNTEAFF
>TRBJ2-7|-|TRBV28
CASSLYLSSYEQYF
>TRBJ2-1|-|TRBV2
CASSDRATYNEQFF
>TRBJ2-7|-|TRBV6-5
CASSYSIRESFDEQYF
>TRBJ1-6|-|TRBV20-1
CSASQYSPLHF
>TRBJ1-3|-|TRBV4-1
CASSQVATGRFSSSSGNTIYF
>TRBJ2-5|TRBD2|TRBV10-3
CAISRGLAGVETQYF
>TRBJ2-7|TRBD1|TRBV6-1
CASSEDWTGGLEQYF
>TRBJ1-2|-|TRBV20-1
CSVRQDGYTF
>TRBJ2-1|-|TRBV6-5
CASSPGTSIYNEQFF
>TRBJ1-1|TRBD1|TRBV28
CASSSYRGTEAFF
>TRBJ1-5|TRBD1|TRBV5-5
CASSPRDRANQPQHF
>TRBJ1-5|-|TRBV10-3
CAISESNREGSNQPQHF
>TRBJ2-2|TRBD2|TRBV4-1
CASSPPGGLNGELFF
>TRBJ2-7|TRBD1|TRBV18
CASSPNSGTGRYEQYF
>TRBJ2-3|TRBD2|TRBV5-6
CASSLANRASGASTDTQYF
>TRBJ1-6|TRBD1|TRBV5-5
CASSWDRVSSPLHF
>TRBJ2-3|TRBD2|TRBV14
CASSQTSAYTDTQYF
>TRBJ1-5|TRBD1|TRBV4-3
CASSQDGQGNQPQHF
>TRBJ2-5|-|TRBV7-2
CASSGPYRGQETQYF
>TRBJ2-7|-|TRBV28
CASSPVTDHEQYF
>TRBJ2-3|TRBD2|TRBV9
CASSVATSGFTDTQYF
>TRBJ2-5|-|TRBV6-5
CASSYSRVFQETQYF
>TRBJ2-1|TRBD2|TRBV5-6
CASSTGLAHNEQFF
>TRBJ2-7|-|TRBV14
CASSQAPSSYEQYF
>TRBJ2-1|-|TRBV4-3
CASSQGDGRFYNEQFF
>TRBJ2-7|-|TRBV7-2
CASSLEEGWGRVAYEQYF
>TRBJ2-3|TRBD2|TRBV19
CASSKRDDWLSTDTQYF
>TRBJ2-2|TRBD2|TRBV25-1
CASSSGTSGIRELFF
>TRBJ1-2|-|TRBV10-3
CAISESNPPENYGYTF
>TRBJ2-1|-|TRBV4-3
CASSQEHIPGAYNEQFF
>TRBJ1-1|-|TRBV5-6
CASSLYEAFLNTEAFF
>TRBJ1-3|-|TRBV6-1
CASTGNTIYF
>TRBJ1-5|-|TRBV6-1
CASSESYSNQPQHF
>TRBJ1-6|-|TRBV9
CASSVQGDRSPLHF
>TRBJ1-4|-|TRBV7-9
CASSFRVDNEKLFF
>TRBJ1-1|-|TRBV28
CASSFGERPTFF
>TRBJ2-4|-|TRBV7-8
CASSLRPFGEKAKNIQYF
>TRBJ1-1|-|TRBV19
CASSVDAGQNTEAFF